This TCR beta chain was recorded in a study of T cell responses to AZD1222 COVID-19 vaccine. The CDR3 consists of 15 residues. Sequenced by immunoSEQ multiplex PCR; TCRdb stores in-frame clones only, minus some. Found here are roughly 150,000 clones, almost 90% of them singletons; the top ten hold more than 5.5%. The clonotype was recovered from an adult in good health. V is TRBV21-1 and J is TRBJ1-2. TRBV21-1 is shown as a pseudogene. The sequenced sample was peripheral blood, obtained on day 0 of AZD1222 vaccination. This CDR3 is CASSKDKSFDGGYTF. The DNA of the CDR3 is TGTGCCAGCAGCAAAGACAAATCCTTTGATGGGGGCTACACCTTC.